This T cell receptor (beta chain) was identified in a study of blood T cell repertoires in COVID-19. On the study more broadly: PBMCs, B-cell-depleted T cells, or T cells were the source of the cDNA or gDNA that made up the material.

Per the study methods: Reference gene primer amplification gave nucleated cell count estimates. Here immunoSEQ multiplex PCR was the method, and the copy in TCRdb shows in-frame clones only, minus some. D and trimming were read from the DNA, whereas the V and J calls and clone size are those reported in that table. Among about 110,000 clones, roughly four fifths were seen once, and the ten largest hold about 15%. Germline V gene sequence: CDR1 LGHDT, CDR2 YNNKEL (reference sequence). V gave up 0 bases and J gave up 7 bases, with 12 bases separating them. The length of the CDR3 is 14 residues. The V and J genes are TRBV3-1 (or the pseudogene TRBV3-2) and TRBJ2-5; no clear D. The receptor's source is a woman aged 60 to 75 with acute or convalescent COVID-19. The material sequenced was peripheral blood. In nucleotides, the CDR3 is TGTGCCAGCAGCCAAGATATGTTGCGAGGGACCCAGTACTTC. As protein: CASSQDMLRGTQYF.